This note documents a single T cell receptor beta chain sequence. The data derive from a study of blood T cell repertoires in COVID-19. Study as a whole: In each case, the material was cDNA or gDNA derived from T cells, B-cell-depleted T cells, or PBMCs.

The CDR3 is made up of 15 amino acids. V dropped 1 base and J dropped 0 bases, with 10 bases sitting between them. The germline V gene encodes CDR1 SGHRS and CDR2 YFSETQ. As handled by the study authors: Reference gene primer amplification gave estimated nucleated cell counts. This table comes from immunoSEQ multiplex PCR, and its TCRdb copy is limited to in-frame clones, with some not included. The D gene and trimming were derived from the DNA, and the V and J assignments and clone size from that table. The table lists 100,000 or so clones, about three quarters of them singletons. The rearrangement uses TRBV5-1 and TRBJ1-2; tentatively, D is TRBD1 (6 bases). Material: peripheral blood. This TCR was sampled from a woman in her 70s with acute or convalescent COVID-19. For the CDR3, the DNA is TGCGCCAGCAGCTTGTCCGGACAGACTAACTATGGCTACACCTTC. It yields the protein CASSLSGQTNYGYTF.